What follows describes a single T cell receptor (beta chain). Its target is unknown. From RNA transcripts, TCR beta CDR3 regions were amplified. Carried out on the TCR CDR3, a first-round RT-PCR used the HTBI primer set. TCRdb processed the multiplex PCR reads anew with MiXCR; each CDR3 protein has one entry. The table lists a few hundred thousand distinct CDR3 sequences, more than 13% of them singletons. This entry belongs to a study of T cells in Graves' hyperthyroidism and ophthalmopathy. Study-level findings and limits: Using 13 V-J features, a model discriminated ophthalmopathy from stable hyperthyroidism. Most clonotypes that expanded in the thyroid above 0.001 also showed up in blood.

The V gene end was trimmed by 8 bases and the J gene end by 6 bases; junction bases not matched to a gene: 6. CDR3 length equals 14 residues. Germline V gene sequence: CDR1 LGHDT, CDR2 YNNKEL (reference sequence). The TCR sequence derives from a woman in her 30s with Graves' hyperthyroidism. The J gene is TRBJ2-3, the V gene TRBV3-1; 12 nucleotides match TRBD2. Sample: blood. The CDR3 loop is CASFGLAGTDTQYF. The CDR3 DNA sequence: TGTGCCAGCTTTGGACTAGCGGGAACGGATACGCAGTATTTT.